This note documents a single T cell receptor beta chain sequence. The antigen this receptor binds is unknown. The input lacks base qualities; no much larger clone sits a single base away. The data were obtained in a study of T cell responses to AZD1222 COVID-19 vaccine (dated by TCRdb to the early 2020s). Regarding the study in general: TCR sequencing was performed for some 250 trial participants, of whom roughly 200 were given two doses of AZD1222 and some 25 were given two doses of MenACWY control vaccine. Trial participants were enrolled by age into subgroups of 18-55, 56-69 and 70-plus years, and around 150, 28 and 57 TCR-sequenced participants, respectively, were included in these subgroups. Study-wide conclusions, independent of this receptor: A significant rise in spike-specific TCR breadth and depth was observed after two AZD1222 doses relative to day 0 and relative to MenACWY recipients. Conclusions about previously exposed vaccinees were limited because only 5 or 6 AZD1222 recipients were SARS-CoV-2 seropositive at baseline. Participants were mostly white British and included more females than males, and it was suggested by the authors that clonal diversity may have been underestimated. The whole spike protein was spanned by vaccine-associated CD4 TCRs, and dominant responses were seen in regions 160-218 and 743-854. The 56-69-year group was small, and its depth increase did not reach significance, likely because of low power. Because no samples from the day 14 peak response were available, repertoires could be characterized only after the peak T cell response. Epitopes outside the regions mutated in the B.1.351 and B.1.1.7 variants were reportedly recognized by nearly half of the unique spike-specific TCRs.

The CDR3 regions of human TCRbeta chains were analyzed by immunosequencing. The paper's data handling went like this. TCRs in the repertoires were matched against a reference library of SARS-CoV-2-specific TCRs that had been generated with the MIRA antigen-specificity platform. Breadth meant the fraction of unique TCRs that were SARS-CoV-2-associated, whereas depth meant the fraction of total T cells that were SARS-CoV-2-associated. Using the MIRA data, each spike-specific TCR was mapped to the spike region that the TCR reacts to and placed in a CD4 or CD8 class. Log10-transformed breadth and depth values were compared by one-way ANOVA with Sidak's multiple comparisons tests. TCRdb obtained this table from immuneACCESS and retained in-frame rearrangements with V and J assigned. These tables miss some clones; where compared with another copy, unresolved V genes account for less than half of the shortfall, and the remainder is unexplained. That table gives V, J and clone size, and the DNA gave D and trimming. Within this sample are 150,000 or so clones, with roughly four fifths of them counted one time only. Roughly 4% of the sample lies in the top ten.

Read against the paper, the sample's time point label means: baseline before first vaccination. The sample's treatment or condition label, in plain terms: meningococcal conjugate vaccine given as trial control. The vaccinee samples were drawn from two UK trials, COV001 and COV002, one of which was a single-blind randomized controlled phase 2/3 trial testing AZD1222 (ChAdOx1 nCoV-19) in healthy adults. For TCRbeta chain sequencing, PBMC samples were collected from trial participants at day 0 and at day 28 after the second dose. The clonotype comes from an adult in good health. The source was peripheral blood, collected on day 0 of MenACWY control vaccination.

The CDR3 protein is CASRRDGGNTEAFF. The sequenced DNA is TGTGCCAGCAGGAGGGACGGGGGGAACACTGAAGCTTTCTTT. This chain is built from TRBV6-5 and TRBJ1-1; TRBD1 might be the D gene, on 5 matching bases. The germline ends are 12 bases apart after V is trimmed by 6 bases and J by 1 base. The CDR3 sequence holds 14 residues, the cysteine and phenylalanine included. Only the CDR3 region is kept as DNA, spanning 42 bases read in frame from base 1. Via the germline V gene, CDR1 is MNHEY and CDR2 SVGAGI.